This T cell receptor beta chain was found in a study of cytomegalovirus exposure and HLA in healthy donors. About the study: Sequencing of some 200 million T cells in an earlier analysis found around 100 million unique TCR beta sequences. Among the 300 to 450 genotyped donors, approximately 81% were placed in the Caucasian-associated ancestry cluster. Points from the study as a whole: The listing of roughly 160 TCR beta chains classed them as cytomegalovirus-associated.

Vbeta (60) and Jbeta (13) primers were used in the PCR. Some clones are missing from TCRdb's copy, which holds only in-frame ones; the method was immunoSEQ multiplex PCR. This table has approximately 150,000 clones, about 80% appearing once. The donors were healthy bone marrow donors. As for this clone: Antigen unknown.

The sequencing input was PBMCs. This clonotype was sampled from a middle-aged woman in good health and CMV-seronegative.

The CDR3 sequence is CSVRGQLNTEAFF. As DNA, the CDR3 is TGCAGCGTTAGAGGACAGCTGAACACTGAAGCTTTCTTT. The gene calls are TRBV29-1 and TRBJ1-1; possible D gene TRBD1, 6 bases. Germline CDR1 and CDR2: SQVTM and ANQGSEA. The CDR3 is 13 amino acids. Trimming pared 5 bases from V and 0 bases from J, leaving 10 bases between.